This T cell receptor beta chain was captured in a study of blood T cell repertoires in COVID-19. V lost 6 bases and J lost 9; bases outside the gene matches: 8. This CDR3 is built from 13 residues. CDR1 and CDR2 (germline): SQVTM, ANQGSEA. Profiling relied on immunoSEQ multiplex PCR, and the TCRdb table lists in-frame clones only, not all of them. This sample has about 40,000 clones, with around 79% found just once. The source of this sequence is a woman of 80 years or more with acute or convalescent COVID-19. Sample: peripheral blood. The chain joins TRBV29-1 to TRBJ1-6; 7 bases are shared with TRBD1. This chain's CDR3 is CSVSRDSGSPLHF. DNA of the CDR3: TGCAGCGTCTCCCGGGACAGTGGTTCACCCCTCCACTTT.